This TCR beta chain is from a study of identical twins. Broader study findings: While abundant cord blood beta clonotypes carried fewer insertions, memory repertoires showed no such pattern.

Trimming removed 6 bases from V and 5 bases from J, with 8 bases in between. This CDR3 spans 12 amino acids. The germline V gene encodes CDR1 MGHDK and CDR2 SYGVNS. Each CDR3 protein gets one entry after TCRdb re-called the 5' RACE reads with MiXCR. The data hold about 790,000 distinct CDR3 sequences, with about 18% observed a single time. A few counts support this clonotype. Its antigen is unknown. These records were also assigned to another study, of T cells expressing NK-cell markers.

The TCR originated in a woman in her late teens or twenties in good health. Specimen: PBMCs. This chain links TRBV25-1 with TRBJ2-1; TRBD2 is a possible D gene (5 bases). This CDR3 is CASSHGDNEQFF. The CDR3 DNA follows: TGTGCCAGCAGCCACGGGGACAATGAGCAGTTCTTC.